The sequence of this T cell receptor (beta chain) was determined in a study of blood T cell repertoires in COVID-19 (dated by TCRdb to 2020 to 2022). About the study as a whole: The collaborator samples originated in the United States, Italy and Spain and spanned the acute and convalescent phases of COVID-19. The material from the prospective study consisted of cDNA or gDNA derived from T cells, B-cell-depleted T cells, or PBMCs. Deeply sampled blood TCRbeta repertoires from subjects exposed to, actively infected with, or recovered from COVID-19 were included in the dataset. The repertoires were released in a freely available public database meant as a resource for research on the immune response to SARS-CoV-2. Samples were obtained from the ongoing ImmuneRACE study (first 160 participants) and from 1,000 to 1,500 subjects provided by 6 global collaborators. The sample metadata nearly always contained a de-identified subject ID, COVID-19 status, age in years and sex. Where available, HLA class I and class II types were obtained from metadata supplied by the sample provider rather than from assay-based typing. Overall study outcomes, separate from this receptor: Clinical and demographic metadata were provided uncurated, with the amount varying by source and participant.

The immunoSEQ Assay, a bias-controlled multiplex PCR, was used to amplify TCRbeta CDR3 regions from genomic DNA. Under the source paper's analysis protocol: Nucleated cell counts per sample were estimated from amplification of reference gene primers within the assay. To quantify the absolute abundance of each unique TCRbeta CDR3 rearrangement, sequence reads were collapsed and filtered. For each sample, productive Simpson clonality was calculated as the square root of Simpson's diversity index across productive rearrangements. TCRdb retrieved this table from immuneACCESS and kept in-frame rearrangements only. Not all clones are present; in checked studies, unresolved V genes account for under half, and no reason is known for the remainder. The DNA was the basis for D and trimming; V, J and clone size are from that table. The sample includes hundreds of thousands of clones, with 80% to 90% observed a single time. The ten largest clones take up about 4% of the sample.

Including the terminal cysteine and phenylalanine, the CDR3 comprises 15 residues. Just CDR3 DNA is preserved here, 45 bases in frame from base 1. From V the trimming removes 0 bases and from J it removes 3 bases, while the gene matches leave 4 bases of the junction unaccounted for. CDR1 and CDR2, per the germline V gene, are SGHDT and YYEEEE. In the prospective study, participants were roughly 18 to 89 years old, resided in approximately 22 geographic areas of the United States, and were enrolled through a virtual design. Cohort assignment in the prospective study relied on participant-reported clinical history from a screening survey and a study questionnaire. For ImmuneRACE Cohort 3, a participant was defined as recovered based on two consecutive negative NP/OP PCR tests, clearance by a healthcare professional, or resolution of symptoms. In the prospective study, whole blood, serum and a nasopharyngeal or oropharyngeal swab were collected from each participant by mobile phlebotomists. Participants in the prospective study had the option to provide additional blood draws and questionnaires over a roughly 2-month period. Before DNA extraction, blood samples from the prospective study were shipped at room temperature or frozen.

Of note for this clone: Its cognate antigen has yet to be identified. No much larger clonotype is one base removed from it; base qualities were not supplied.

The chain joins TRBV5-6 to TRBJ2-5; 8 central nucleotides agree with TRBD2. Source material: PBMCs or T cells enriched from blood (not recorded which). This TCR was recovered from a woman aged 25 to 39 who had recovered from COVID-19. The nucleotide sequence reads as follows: TGTGCCAGCAGCTTGGGACTAGCGCTAAAAGAGACCCAGTACTTC. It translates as CASSLGLALKETQYF.